This T cell receptor (beta chain) comes out of a study of blood T cells in healthy people across ages (dated by TCRdb to the mid-2010s). Background for the entire study: In model experiments, roughly one uniquely barcoded TCR beta cDNA molecule per two T cells was captured by template switching. Using deep sequencing normalized with unique cDNA molecular identifiers, the study measured how TCR beta repertoire diversity changes with age. The donors were divided into four age groups: young (average approximately 17 years), middle-aged (under 40), aged (about 62) and long-lived (82). Donors of different ages were randomly distributed across sequencing lanes to avoid experimental bias. The study analyzed two additional independent replicas of 1 million unique cDNA reads from the same blood draw for two donors, one aged 18 to 29 and one aged 80 or older.

Comment on this clonotype: Its specific antigen is unknown. Base quality data are lacking; no much larger clone is found one base away.

Study-wide findings and limitations: Observed TCR beta diversity correlated strongly with the percentage of naive T cells measured by flow cytometry. Compared with the aged group, the long-lived group had more naive CD4+ T cells, fewer expanded clones and increased TCR diversity, a pattern suggesting age selection. Estimates of total diversity based on one million sequenced T cells were regarded as lower bounds and as underestimates. Observed TCR beta diversity per million T cells fell roughly linearly with age, and a significant reduction was already apparent by age around 40. The CMV infection status of donors was not known, potentially confounding age-related changes in expanded clonotypes. Because profiling used bulk unsorted PBMCs, naive and antigen-experienced compartments could not be compared conclusively.

Libraries were constructed by 5' RACE. A second PCR of roughly 6 to 11 cycles was run with a J-beta primer mix and a sample-barcoded 5' primer. Each TCR beta cDNA molecule received a unique molecular identifier from a template-switch 5' adaptor carrying 12 random nucleotides. Each sample yielded at least 2.5 million CDR3-containing paired-end reads. The Mint cDNA synthesis kit, primed by a TRBC-specific oligonucleotide, was used to synthesize first-strand cDNA from all RNA. Following uracil-DNA glycosylase treatment, a first 18-cycle PCR with universal primers M1SS and BC2_uni_R was performed on all cDNA. From the authors' description of their analysis: Each sample was normalized by randomly selecting 1 million high-quality reads, each carrying a distinct molecular identifier. Reads with shared molecular identifiers were discarded instead of being binned into consensus sequences. MiTCR, set to a Q25 quality threshold and the strictest error-elimination algorithm, was used for CDR3 identification, clonotype clustering and error correction. A nonparametric unseen species model with Euler transformation was used to estimate lower-bound total TCR beta diversity. TCRdb passed the public sequencing reads through fastp at Q25 and MiXCR, retaining productive beta sequences. One record per CDR3 amino acid sequence lists the most common genes and DNA. What appears here as the V and J calls and clone size reflects TCRdb's work, not the paper's. This sample holds around 2 million distinct CDR3 sequences; about two fifths were observed only once. More than 20% of the sample rests with the top ten.

V is cut by 4 bases and J by 3 bases, and the space between the germline ends is 9 bases. The CDR3, from cysteine to phenylalanine, totals 13 residues. Only the CDR3 portion is preserved as DNA: 39 bases, with reading frame beginning at the first base. Per the germline V gene, ENHRY is the CDR1 and SYGVKD is the CDR2. The roughly 39 donors, aged roughly 6 to 100 years, were systemically healthy Caucasian individuals from Russia. Each donor gave roughly 9 milliliters of peripheral blood, drawn into EDTA-treated Vacutainer tubes. PBMCs were isolated by Ficoll-Paque density-gradient centrifugation, with at least 7 million obtained per sample. Trizol reagent was used to extract total RNA from the PBMCs, yielding at least 5.5 micrograms per sample. The percentages of naive CD45RAhigh/CD27high T cells were determined by flow cytometry on a PBMC aliquot from every donor.

Sequenced input: blood. The receptor comes from a human donor in good health. The sequence links TRBV10-3 to TRBJ2-5; the D gene identity is not certain. Here is the DNA: TGTGCCATCAGTGCCGGACCTAAAGAGACCCAGTACTTC. Its protein product is CAISAGPKETQYF.